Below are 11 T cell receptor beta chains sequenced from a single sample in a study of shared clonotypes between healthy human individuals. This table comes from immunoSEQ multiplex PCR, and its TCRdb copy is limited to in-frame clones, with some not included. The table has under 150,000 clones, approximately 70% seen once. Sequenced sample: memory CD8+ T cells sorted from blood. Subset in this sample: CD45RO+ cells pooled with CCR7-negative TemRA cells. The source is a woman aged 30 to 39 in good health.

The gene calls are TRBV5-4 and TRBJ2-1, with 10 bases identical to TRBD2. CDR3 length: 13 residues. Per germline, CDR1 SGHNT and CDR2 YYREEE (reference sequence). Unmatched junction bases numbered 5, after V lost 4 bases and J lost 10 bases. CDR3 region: CASSRGLALEQFF. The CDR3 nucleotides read TGTGCCAGCAGCCGGGGACTAGCGTTAGAGCAGTTCTTC.

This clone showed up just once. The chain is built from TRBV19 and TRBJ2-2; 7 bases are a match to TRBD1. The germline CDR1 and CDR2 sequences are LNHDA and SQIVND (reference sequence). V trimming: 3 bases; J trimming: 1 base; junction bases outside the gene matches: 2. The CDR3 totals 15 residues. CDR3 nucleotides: TGTGCCAGTAGTATGACAGGGAGGAACACCGGGGAGCTGTTTTTT. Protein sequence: CASSMTGRNTGELFF.

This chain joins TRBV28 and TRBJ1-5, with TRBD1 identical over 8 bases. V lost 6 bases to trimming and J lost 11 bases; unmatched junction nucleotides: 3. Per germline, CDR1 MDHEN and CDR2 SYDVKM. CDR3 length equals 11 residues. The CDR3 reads CASSLTGAQHF. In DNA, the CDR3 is TGTGCCAGCAGCTTGACAGGGGCCCAGCATTTT.

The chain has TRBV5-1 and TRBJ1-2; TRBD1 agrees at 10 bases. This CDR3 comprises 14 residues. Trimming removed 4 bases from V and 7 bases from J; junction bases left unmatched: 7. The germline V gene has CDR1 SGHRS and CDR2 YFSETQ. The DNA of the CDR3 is TGCGCCAGCAGCCCGGGGACAGGGGACGTTGGCTACACCTTC. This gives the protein CASSPGTGDVGYTF.

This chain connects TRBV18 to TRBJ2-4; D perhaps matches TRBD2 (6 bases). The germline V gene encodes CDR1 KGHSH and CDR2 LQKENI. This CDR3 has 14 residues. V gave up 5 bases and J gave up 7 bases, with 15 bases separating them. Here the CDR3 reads CASSSPGRENIQYF. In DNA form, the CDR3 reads TGTGCCAGCTCATCCCCGGGACGGGAGAACATTCAGTACTTC.

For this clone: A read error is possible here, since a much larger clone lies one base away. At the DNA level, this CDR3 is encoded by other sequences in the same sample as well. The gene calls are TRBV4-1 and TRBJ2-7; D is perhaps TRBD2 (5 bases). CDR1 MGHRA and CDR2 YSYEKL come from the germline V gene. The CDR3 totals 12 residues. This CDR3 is CASSQDGGEQYF. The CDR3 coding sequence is TGTGCCAGCAGCCAAGACGGAGGAGAGCAGTACTTC.

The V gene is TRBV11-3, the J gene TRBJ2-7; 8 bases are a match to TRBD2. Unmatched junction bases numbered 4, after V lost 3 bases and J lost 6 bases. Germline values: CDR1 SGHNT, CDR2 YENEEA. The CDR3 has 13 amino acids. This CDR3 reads CASSLGTSGEQYF. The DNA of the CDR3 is TGTGCCAGCAGCTTGGGTACTAGCGGCGAGCAGTACTTC.

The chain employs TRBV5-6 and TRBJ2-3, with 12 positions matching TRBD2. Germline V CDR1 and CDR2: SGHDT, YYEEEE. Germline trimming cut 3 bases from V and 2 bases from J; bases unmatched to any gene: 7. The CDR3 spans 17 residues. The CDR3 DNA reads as TGTGCCAGCAGCTCGTGGGGACTAGCGGGTGACACAGATACGCAGTATTTT. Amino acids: CASSSWGLAGDTDTQYF.

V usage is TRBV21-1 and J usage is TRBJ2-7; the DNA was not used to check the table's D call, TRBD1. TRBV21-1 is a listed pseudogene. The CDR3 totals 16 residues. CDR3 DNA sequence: TGTGCCAGCAGCAAAGCCTCCAGGGGACCACCCGACGAGCAGTACTTC. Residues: CASSKASRGPPDEQYF.

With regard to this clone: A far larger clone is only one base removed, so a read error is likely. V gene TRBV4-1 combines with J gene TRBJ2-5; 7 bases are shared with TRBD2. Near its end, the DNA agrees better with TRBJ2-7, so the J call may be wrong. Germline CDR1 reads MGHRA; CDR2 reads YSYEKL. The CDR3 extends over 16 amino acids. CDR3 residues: CASSQEGAGDPYEQYF. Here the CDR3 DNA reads TGCGCCAGCAGCCAAGAAGGGGCGGGAGATCCCTACGAGCAGTACTTC.

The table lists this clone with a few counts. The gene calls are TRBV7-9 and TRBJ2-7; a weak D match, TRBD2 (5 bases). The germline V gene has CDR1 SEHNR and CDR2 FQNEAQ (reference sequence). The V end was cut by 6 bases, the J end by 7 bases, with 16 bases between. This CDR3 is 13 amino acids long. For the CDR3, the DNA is TGTGCCAGCAGTTCCGGACTTCTCGGGGAGCAGTACTTC. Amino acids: CASSSGLLGEQYF. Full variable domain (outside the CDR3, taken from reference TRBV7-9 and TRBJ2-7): DTGVSQNPRHKITKRGQNVTFRCDPISEHNRLYWYRQTLGQGPEFLTYFQNEAQLEKSRLLSDRFSAERPKGSFSTLEIQRTEQGDSAMYLCASSSGLLGEQYFGPGTRLTVT.